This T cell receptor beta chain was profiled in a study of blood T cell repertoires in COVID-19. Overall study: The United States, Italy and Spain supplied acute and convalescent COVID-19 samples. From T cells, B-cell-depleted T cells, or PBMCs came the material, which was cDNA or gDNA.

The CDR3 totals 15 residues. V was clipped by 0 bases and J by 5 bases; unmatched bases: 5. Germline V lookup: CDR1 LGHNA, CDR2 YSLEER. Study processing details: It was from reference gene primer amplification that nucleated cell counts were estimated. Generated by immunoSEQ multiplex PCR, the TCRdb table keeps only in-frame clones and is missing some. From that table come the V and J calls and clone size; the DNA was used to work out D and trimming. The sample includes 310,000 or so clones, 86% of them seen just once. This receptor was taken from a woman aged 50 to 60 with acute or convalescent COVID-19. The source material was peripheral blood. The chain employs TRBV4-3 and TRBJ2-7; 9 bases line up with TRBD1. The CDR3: CASSQDGDRDDEQYF. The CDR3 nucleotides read TGCGCCAGCAGCCAAGACGGGGACAGGGACGACGAGCAGTACTTC.